The entry below describes one T cell receptor beta chain. Genomic DNA provided the template from which TCR beta VDJ and CDR3 profiles were obtained. One entry per CDR3 protein, called by TCRdb with MiXCR from the reads. The sample contains around 290,000 distinct CDR3 sequences, roughly 59% of which appear only once. The CDR3 runs 15 residues. Trimming shortened V by 2 bases and J by 9 bases, and 14 bases separated the two germline ends. CDR1 is MNHEY, CDR2 SVGEGT, per germline. The data originate from a study of CD8+CD57+ T cells in acquired aplastic anemia. Overall study context: Mean yield of DNA from sorted CD4+ and CD8+ cells was approximately 3 ug.

Sequencing was done on patients that had shown CD8+CD57+ cell expansion by flow cytometry. The chain is built from TRBV6-2 or TRBV6-3 and TRBJ1-6; possible D gene TRBD1, 5 bases. Material for sequencing was sorted CD4+, CD8+, or CD8+CD57+ T cells (not recorded which) from PBMCs. This clonotype was sampled from a human donor with aplastic anemia. The CDR3: CASSYRPGDRSPLHF. CDR3 coding DNA: TGTGCCAGCAGTTACCGTCCGGGGGATCGTTCACCCCTCCACTTT.